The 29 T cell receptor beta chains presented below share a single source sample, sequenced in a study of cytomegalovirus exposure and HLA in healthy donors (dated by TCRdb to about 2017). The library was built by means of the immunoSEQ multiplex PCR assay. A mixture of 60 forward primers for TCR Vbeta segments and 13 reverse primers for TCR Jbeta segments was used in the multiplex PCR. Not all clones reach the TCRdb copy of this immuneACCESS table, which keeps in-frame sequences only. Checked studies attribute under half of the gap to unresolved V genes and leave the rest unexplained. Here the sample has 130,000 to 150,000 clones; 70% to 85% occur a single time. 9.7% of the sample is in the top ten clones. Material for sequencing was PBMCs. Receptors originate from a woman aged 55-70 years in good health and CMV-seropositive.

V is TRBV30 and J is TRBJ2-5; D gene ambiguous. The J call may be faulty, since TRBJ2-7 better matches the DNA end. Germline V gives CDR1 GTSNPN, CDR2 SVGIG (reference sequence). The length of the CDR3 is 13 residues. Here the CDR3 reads CAWSVEYNYEQYF. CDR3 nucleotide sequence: TGTGCCTGGAGTGTAGAGTACAACTACGAGCAGTACTTC.

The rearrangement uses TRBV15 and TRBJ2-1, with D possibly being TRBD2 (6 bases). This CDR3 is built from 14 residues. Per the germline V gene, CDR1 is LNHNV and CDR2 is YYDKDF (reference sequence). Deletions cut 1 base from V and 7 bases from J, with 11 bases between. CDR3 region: CATSRAGVGNEQFF. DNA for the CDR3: TGTGCCACCAGCAGAGCGGGGGTTGGGAATGAGCAGTTCTTC.

DNA of the CDR3: TGCAGCGTCGAACGGTGGACAGGGCGGAATGAGCAGTTCTTC. This sequence encodes CSVERWTGRNEQFF. The V gene is TRBV29-1, the J gene TRBJ2-1, with 8 bases matching TRBD1. CDR1 SQVTM and CDR2 ANQGSEA come from the germline V gene. The V and J ends lost 6 bases and 7 bases, in that order; junction bases with no gene match: 11. This CDR3 contains 14 residues.

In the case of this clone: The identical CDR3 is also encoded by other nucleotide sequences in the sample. The CDR3 nucleotides read TGTGCCAGCAGTCTTAGCGGGAGTTACAATGAGCAGTTCTTC. Amino acids: CASSLSGSYNEQFF. This sequence joins TRBV11-3 and TRBJ2-1; TRBD2 matches at 9 bases. With V trimmed by 6 bases and J by 4 bases, 4 bases remained unmatched. The germline V gene encodes CDR1 SGHNT and CDR2 YENEEA. The CDR3 length is 14 residues.

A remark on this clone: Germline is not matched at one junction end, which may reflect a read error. CDR3 residues: CASSHLAGSYNGQFF. The CDR3 nucleotides read TGCGCCAGCAGCCATCTAGCGGGTTCCTACAATGGGCAGTTCTTC. The chain carries TRBV4-3 and TRBJ2-1; TRBD2 agrees at 8 bases. The CDR3 is made up of 15 amino acids. Germline CDR1 is LGHNA and CDR2 is YSLEER.

In DNA, the CDR3 is TGTGCCAGCAGTGGACAGGGGGCAGCTAACTATGGCTACACCTTC. This translates into CASSGQGAANYGYTF. The genes are TRBV6-1 and TRBJ1-2, with TRBD1 matching over 10 bases. Germline V gene sequence: CDR1 MNHNS, CDR2 SASEGT. The CDR3 has 15 amino acids. With V trimmed by 4 bases and J by 0 bases, 2 bases remained unmatched.

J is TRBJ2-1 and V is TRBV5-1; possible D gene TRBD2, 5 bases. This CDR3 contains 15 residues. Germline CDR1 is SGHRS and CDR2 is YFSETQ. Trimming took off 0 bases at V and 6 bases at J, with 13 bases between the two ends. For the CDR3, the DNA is TGCGCCAGCAGCTTGGCCCCAGGCAGCGGCAATGAGCAGTTCTTC. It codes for CASSLAPGSGNEQFF.

CDR3 nucleotide sequence: TGTGCCAGCAGCTTGGCCCGGGGTGGTAACGCCGAGCAGTACTTC. It codes for CASSLARGGNAEQYF. The chain has TRBV5-4 and TRBJ2-5; D is perhaps TRBD2 (5 bases). TRBJ2-7 matches the DNA end more closely, so the J call is doubtful. The CDR3 consists of 15 residues. Germline V CDR1 and CDR2: SGHNT, YYREEE (reference sequence).

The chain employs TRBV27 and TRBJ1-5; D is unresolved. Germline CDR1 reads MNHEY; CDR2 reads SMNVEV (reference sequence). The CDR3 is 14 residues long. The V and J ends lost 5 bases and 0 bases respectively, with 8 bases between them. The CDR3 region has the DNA TGTGCCAGCAGTGAGCTGTATAGCAATCAGCCCCAGCATTTT. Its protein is CASSELYSNQPQHF.

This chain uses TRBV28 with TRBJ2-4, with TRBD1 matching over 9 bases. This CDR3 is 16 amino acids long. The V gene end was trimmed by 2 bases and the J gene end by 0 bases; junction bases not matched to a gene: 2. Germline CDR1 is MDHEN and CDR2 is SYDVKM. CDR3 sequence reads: CASSLDRGIAKNIQYF. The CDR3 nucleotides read TGTGCCAGCAGTTTAGACAGGGGGATAGCCAAAAACATTCAGTACTTC.

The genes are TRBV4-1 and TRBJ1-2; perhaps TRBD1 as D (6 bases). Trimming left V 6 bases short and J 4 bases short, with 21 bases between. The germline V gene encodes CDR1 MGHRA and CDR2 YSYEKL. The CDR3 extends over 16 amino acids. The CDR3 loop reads CASRAPGQGNFYGYTF. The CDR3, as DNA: TGCGCCAGCAGGGCGCCGGGACAAGGAAATTTCTATGGCTACACCTTC.

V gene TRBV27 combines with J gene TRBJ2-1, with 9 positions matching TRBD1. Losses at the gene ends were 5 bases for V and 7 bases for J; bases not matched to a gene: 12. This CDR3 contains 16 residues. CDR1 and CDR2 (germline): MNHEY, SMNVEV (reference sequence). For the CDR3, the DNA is TGTGCCAGCAGTAACACCGGGACAGGGCTTTTGAATGAGCAGTTCTTC. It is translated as CASSNTGTGLLNEQFF.

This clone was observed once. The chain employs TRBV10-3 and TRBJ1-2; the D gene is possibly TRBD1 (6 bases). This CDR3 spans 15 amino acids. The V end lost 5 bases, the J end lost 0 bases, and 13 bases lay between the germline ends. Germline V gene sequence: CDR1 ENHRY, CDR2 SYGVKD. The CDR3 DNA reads TGTGCCATCAGTCCTAGGACAGAAGCTAACTATGGCTACACCTTC. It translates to CAISPRTEANYGYTF.

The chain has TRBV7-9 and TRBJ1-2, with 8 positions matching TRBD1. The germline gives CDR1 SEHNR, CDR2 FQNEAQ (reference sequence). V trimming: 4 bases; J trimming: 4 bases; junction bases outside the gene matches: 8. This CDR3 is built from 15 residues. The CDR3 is CASSSPGQDLYGYTF. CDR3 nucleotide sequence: TGTGCCAGCAGCTCTCCGGGACAGGACCTCTATGGCTACACCTTC.

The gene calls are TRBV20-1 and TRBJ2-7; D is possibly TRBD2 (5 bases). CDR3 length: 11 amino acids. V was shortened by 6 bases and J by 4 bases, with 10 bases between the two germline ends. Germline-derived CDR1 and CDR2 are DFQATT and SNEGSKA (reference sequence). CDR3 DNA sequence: TGCAGTGCCCGACGGGAATACGAGCAGTACTTC. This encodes CSARREYEQYF.

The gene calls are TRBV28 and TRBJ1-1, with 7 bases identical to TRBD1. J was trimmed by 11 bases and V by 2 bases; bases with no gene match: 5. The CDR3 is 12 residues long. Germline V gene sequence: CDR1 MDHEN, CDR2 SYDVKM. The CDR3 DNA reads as TGTGCCAGCAGTTTAGGGCAGGGGGAGGCTTTCTTT. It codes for CASSLGQGEAFF.

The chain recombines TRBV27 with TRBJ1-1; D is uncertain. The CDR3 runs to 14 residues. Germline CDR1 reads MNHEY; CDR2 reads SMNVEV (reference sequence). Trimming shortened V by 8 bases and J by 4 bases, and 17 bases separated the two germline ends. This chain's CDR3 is CASARRGLATEAFF. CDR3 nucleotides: TGTGCCAGCGCCCGGCGGGGTCTCGCCACTGAAGCTTTCTTT.

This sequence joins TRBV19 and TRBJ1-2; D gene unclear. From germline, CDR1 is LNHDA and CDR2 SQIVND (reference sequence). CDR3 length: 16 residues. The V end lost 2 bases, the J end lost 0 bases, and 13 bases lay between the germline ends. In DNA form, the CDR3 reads TGTGCCAGTAGTATATACGTGTGGCAGGCTAACTATGGCTACACCTTC. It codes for CASSIYVWQANYGYTF.

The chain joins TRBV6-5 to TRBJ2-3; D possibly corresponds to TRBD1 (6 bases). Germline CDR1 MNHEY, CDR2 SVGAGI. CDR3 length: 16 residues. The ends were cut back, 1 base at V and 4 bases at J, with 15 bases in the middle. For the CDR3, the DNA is TGTGCCAGCAGTTACTTTGGTACAGGGATCGCAGATACGCAGTATTTT. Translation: CASSYFGTGIADTQYF.

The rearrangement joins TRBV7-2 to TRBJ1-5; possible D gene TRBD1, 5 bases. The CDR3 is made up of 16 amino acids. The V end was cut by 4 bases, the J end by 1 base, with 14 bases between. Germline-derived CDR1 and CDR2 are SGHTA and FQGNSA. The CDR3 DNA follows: TGTGCCAGCAGCTCACGGGGGGTTTCCAGCAATCAGCCCCAGCATTTT. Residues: CASSSRGVSSNQPQHF.

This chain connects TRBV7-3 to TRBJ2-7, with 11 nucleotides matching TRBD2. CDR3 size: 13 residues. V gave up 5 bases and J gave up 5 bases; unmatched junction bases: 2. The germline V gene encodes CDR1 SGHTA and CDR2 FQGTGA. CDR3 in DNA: TGTGCCAGCAGCACACTAGCGGGAGACGAGCAGTACTTC. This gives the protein CASSTLAGDEQYF. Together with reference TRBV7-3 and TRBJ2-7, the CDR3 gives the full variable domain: GAGVSQTPSNKVTEKGKYVELRCDPISGHTALYWYRQSLGQGPEFLIYFQGTGAADDSGLPNDRFFAVRPEGSVSTLKIQRTERGDSAVYLCASSTLAGDEQYFGPGTRLTVT.

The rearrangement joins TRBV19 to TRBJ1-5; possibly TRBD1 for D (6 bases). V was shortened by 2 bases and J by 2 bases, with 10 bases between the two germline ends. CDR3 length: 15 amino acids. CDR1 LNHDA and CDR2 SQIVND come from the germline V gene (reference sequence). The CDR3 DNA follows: TGTGCCAGTAGTATAAGGGGGATCGGCAATCAGCCCCAGCATTTT. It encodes CASSIRGIGNQPQHF.

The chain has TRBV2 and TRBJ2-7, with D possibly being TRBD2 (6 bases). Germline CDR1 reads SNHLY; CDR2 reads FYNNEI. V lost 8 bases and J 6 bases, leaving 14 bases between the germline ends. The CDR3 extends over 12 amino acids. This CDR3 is CASGGSRGEQYF. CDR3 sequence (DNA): TGTGCCAGCGGAGGGTCTAGGGGCGAGCAGTACTTC.

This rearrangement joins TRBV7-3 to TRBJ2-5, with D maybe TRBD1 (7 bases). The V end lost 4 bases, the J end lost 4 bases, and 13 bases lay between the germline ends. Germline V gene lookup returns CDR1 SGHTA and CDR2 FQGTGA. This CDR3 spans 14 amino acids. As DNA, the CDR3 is TGTGCCAGCAGCTGGGGGGACAGTCCAGAGACCCAGTACTTC. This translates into CASSWGDSPETQYF. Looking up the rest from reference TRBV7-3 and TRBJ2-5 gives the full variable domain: GAGVSQTPSNKVTEKGKYVELRCDPISGHTALYWYRQSLGQGPEFLIYFQGTGAADDSGLPNDRFFAVRPEGSVSTLKIQRTERGDSAVYLCASSWGDSPETQYFGPGTRLLVL.

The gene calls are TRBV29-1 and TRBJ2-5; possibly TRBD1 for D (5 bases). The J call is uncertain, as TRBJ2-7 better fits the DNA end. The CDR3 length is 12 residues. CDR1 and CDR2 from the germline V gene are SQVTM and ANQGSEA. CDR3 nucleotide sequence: TGCAGCGTACAGGACAACTCCTACGAGCAGTACTTC. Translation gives CSVQDNSYEQYF.

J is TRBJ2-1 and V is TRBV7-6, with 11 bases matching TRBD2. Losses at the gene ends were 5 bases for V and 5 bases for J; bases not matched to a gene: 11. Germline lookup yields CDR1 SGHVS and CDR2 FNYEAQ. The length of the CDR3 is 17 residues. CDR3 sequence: CASSRRSGTSGHNEQFF. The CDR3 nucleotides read TGTGCCAGCAGCCGACGGTCCGGGACTAGCGGCCACAATGAGCAGTTCTTC.

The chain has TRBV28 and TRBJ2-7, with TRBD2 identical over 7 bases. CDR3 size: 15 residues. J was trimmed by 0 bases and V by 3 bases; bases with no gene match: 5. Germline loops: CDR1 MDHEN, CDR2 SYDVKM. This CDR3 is CASSFGGVASYEQYF. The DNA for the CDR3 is TGTGCCAGCAGTTTTGGGGGGGTCGCCTCCTACGAGCAGTACTTC.

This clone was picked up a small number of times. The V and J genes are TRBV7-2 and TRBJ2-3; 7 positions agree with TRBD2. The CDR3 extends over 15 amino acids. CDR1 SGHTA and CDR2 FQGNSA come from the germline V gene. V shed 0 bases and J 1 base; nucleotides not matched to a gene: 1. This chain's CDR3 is CASSLAGLRTDTQYF. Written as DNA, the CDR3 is TGTGCCAGCAGCTTAGCGGGACTACGCACAGATACGCAGTATTTT.

The CDR3 spells CASSTRGGIVGGYTF. The CDR3 bases are TGTGCCAGCAGTACCCGCGGGGGGATAGTGGGAGGCTACACCTTC. The chain recombines TRBV27 with TRBJ1-2, with a weak D call TRBD1 (5 bases). The germline V gene encodes CDR1 MNHEY and CDR2 SMNVEV (reference sequence). The length of the CDR3 is 15 residues. V was cut by 5 bases and J by 8 bases, with 21 bases left in between.